The 14 T cell receptor beta chains reported below all come from one sample, sequenced in a study of cytomegalovirus exposure and HLA in healthy donors. PCR employed 60 Vbeta and 13 Jbeta primers. Profiling relied on immunoSEQ multiplex PCR, and the TCRdb table lists in-frame clones only, not all of them. Here the sample spans 200,000 to 250,000 clones, 75% to 90% being singletons. Input material: PBMCs. These receptors were taken from a boy aged 2 to 9 in good health and CMV-seronegative.

The V and J genes are TRBV6-1 and TRBJ2-7; TRBD1 might be the D (7 bases). Germline values: CDR1 MNHNS, CDR2 SASEGT. The CDR3 has 14 amino acids. Trimming left V 6 bases short and J 1 base short, with 13 bases between. The DNA for the CDR3 is TGTGCCAGCAGGGGGGGACAGCCGTCCTACGAGCAGTACTTC. It translates to CASRGGQPSYEQYF.

V gene TRBV27 combines with J gene TRBJ2-1; D gene unclear. The V and J ends lost 4 bases and 0 bases respectively, with 7 bases between them. The CDR3 is made up of 14 amino acids. Germline CDR1 and CDR2: MNHEY and SMNVEV (reference sequence). Here the CDR3 reads CASSWSSSYNEQFF. CDR3 nucleotides: TGTGCCAGCAGTTGGTCTAGCTCCTACAATGAGCAGTTCTTC.

V gene TRBV5-4 combines with J gene TRBJ2-5, with 11 bases fitting TRBD2. Germline CDR1 and CDR2: SGHNT and YYREEE (reference sequence). V trimming: 4 bases; J trimming: 6 bases; junction bases outside the gene matches: 8. The CDR3 covers 15 residues. This CDR3 is CASSLLAGVEKTQYF. CDR3 nucleotide sequence: TGTGCCAGCAGCCTACTAGCGGGAGTGGAAAAGACCCAGTACTTC.

V gene TRBV9 combines with J gene TRBJ2-3, with D perhaps matching TRBD1 (5 bases). Trimming stripped 2 bases from V and 6 bases from J, with 7 bases between. This CDR3 is built from 12 residues. Germline CDR1 reads SGDLS; CDR2 reads YYNGEE. The CDR3 spells CASSVQGDTQYF. For the CDR3, the DNA is TGTGCCAGCAGCGTGCAGGGCGATACGCAGTATTTT.

This chain uses TRBV4-1 with TRBJ2-7; TRBD1 is a possible D gene (6 bases). The CDR3 extends over 15 amino acids. CDR1 and CDR2 (germline): MGHRA, YSYEKL. The ends were cut back, 0 bases at V and 0 bases at J, with 9 bases in the middle. CDR3 loop: CASSQDGGLSYEQYF. As DNA, the CDR3 is TGCGCCAGCAGCCAAGATGGGGGCCTCTCCTACGAGCAGTACTTC.

The chain joins TRBV5-4 to TRBJ2-7; 11 bases map to TRBD2. Germline CDR1 is SGHNT and CDR2 is YYREEE (reference sequence). This CDR3 comprises 14 residues. Unmatched junction bases numbered 6, after V lost 4 bases and J lost 6 bases. CDR3 region: CASSRTLAGGEQYF. In DNA form, the CDR3 reads TGTGCCAGCAGCAGGACCCTAGCGGGAGGCGAGCAGTACTTC.

This chain links TRBV4-2 with TRBJ2-7; D is uncertain. Germline V gives CDR1 LGHNA, CDR2 YNFKEQ. Trimming stripped 1 base from V and 0 bases from J, with 10 bases between. The CDR3 contains 15 residues. CDR3 bases: TGTGCCAGCAGCCAAGCGACTTCCCCCTCCTACGAGCAGTACTTC. It specifies CASSQATSPSYEQYF.

Written as DNA, the CDR3 is TGCAGCGTTCCTAGCGGGGGGAGTCGGGAGACCCAGTACTTC. Protein sequence: CSVPSGGSRETQYF. This sequence joins TRBV29-1 and TRBJ2-5, with 11 bases aligning to TRBD2. Looked up from germline, CDR1 is SQVTM and CDR2 is ANQGSEA. The CDR3 is 14 residues long. With 5 bases clipped from V and 5 bases from J, the junction kept 7 bases outside the gene matches.

The J gene is TRBJ2-1, the V gene TRBV4-2, with 12 nucleotides matching TRBD2. Germline V gene sequence: CDR1 LGHNA, CDR2 YNFKEQ. This CDR3 is 17 amino acids long. Unmatched junction bases numbered 14, after V lost 4 bases and J lost 10 bases. CDR3 in amino acids: CASSLDLAGGRRTEQFF. CDR3 coding DNA: TGTGCCAGCAGCCTAGACCTAGCGGGAGGGCGACGTACGGAGCAGTTCTTC.

The rearrangement joins TRBV5-6 to TRBJ2-7; D is possibly TRBD2 (6 bases). Germline V gene sequence: CDR1 SGHDT, CDR2 YYEEEE. V was cut by 4 bases and J by 2 bases, with 16 bases left in between. There are 15 residues in the CDR3. The CDR3 loop is CASSPGGGLTYEQYF. The CDR3 DNA sequence: TGTGCCAGCAGCCCCGGGGGAGGTCTGACCTACGAGCAGTACTTC.

The CDR3 DNA reads as TGTGCCAGCAGTGGCCCCAATGAGCAGTTCTTC. Translation: CASSGPNEQFF. The chain uses TRBV27 and TRBJ2-1; D is ambiguous. The CDR3 is made up of 11 amino acids. The germline V and J ends were trimmed by 5 bases and 6 bases, with 5 bases remaining between them. Germline V gene data show CDR1 as MNHEY and CDR2 as SMNVEV (reference sequence).

This clone was counted once. V usage is TRBV6-5 and J usage is TRBJ1-1; D uncertain. Germline V gene sequence: CDR1 MNHEY, CDR2 SVGAGI. V was clipped by 0 bases and J by 5 bases, with 7 bases between them. This CDR3 spans 13 amino acids. The CDR3 region is CASSYSIVTEAFF. DNA of the CDR3: TGTGCCAGCAGTTACTCCATAGTAACTGAAGCTTTCTTT.

This CDR3 is CASTSSANTEAFF. Here the CDR3 DNA reads TGTGCCAGCACGTCAAGCGCGAACACTGAAGCTTTCTTT. The chain has TRBV25-1 and TRBJ1-1; unclear D gene. This CDR3 spans 13 amino acids. Germline-derived CDR1 and CDR2 are MGHDK and SYGVNS. V shed 7 bases and J shed 1 base, with 10 bases lying between them.

This clone was detected a few times. The chain couples TRBV2 to TRBJ1-1, with 8 bases that match TRBD1. Germline V gene lookup returns CDR1 SNHLY and CDR2 FYNNEI. V shed 4 bases and J 10 bases; nucleotides not matched to a gene: 11. This CDR3 contains 14 residues. The CDR3 DNA sequence: TGTGCCAGCAGTGGGACGGGACAGGCGTTTACAGCTTTCTTT. Its translation is CASSGTGQAFTAFF.